The rows below give T cell receptor beta chains drawn from one sample of a study of T cell responses to AZD1222 COVID-19 vaccine. TCRdb's copy holds only in-frame clones and misses some; the assay was immunoSEQ multiplex PCR. The sample gives around 76,000 clones, around 84% of which show up once; about an eighth is in the top ten. This material consisted of peripheral blood, taken on day 0 of AZD1222 vaccination. These receptors all come from an adult in good health. The CDR3 runs from the conserved cysteine through the conserved F or W. Not every row has a clone size; where given, it reads once, few, many or a size class.

clone size: .; V gene: TRBV10-3; CDR3 protein: CAISGRENTEAFF
clone size: .; V gene: TRBV27; CDR3 protein: CASSRTGYTEAFF
clone size: .; V gene: TRBV9; CDR3 protein: CASSVSGPPYEQYF
clone size: .; V gene: TRBV6-2/TRBV6-3; CDR3 protein: CASSYKTAIYGYTF
clone size: once; V gene: TRBV5-8; CDR3 protein: CASSLLSGNTIYF
clone size: once; V gene: TRBV4-2; CDR3 protein: CASSTMTGLSGNTIYF
clone size: .; V gene: TRBV28; CDR3 protein: CASSSPGRSYEQYF
clone size: .; V gene: TRBV9; CDR3 protein: CASSVAVPDTQYF
clone size: .; V gene: TRBV4-3; CDR3 protein: CASSQERLREAFF
clone size: once; V gene: TRBV7-6; CDR3 protein: CASRGTGNNSPLHF
clone size: .; V gene: TRBV6-5; CDR3 protein: CASSYGYSNQPQHF
clone size: .; V gene: TRBV4-3; CDR3 protein: CASSRNRGGNTGELFF
clone size: .; V gene: TRBV7-3; CDR3 protein: CASSLSSYNSPLHF
clone size: .; V gene: TRBV5-1; CDR3 protein: CASSPGLAGGTDTQYF
clone size: .; V gene: TRBV4-2; CDR3 protein: CASSQATLDSVEQYF
clone size: once; V gene: TRBV7-2; CDR3 protein: CASSLRSRNDNSPLHF
clone size: .; V gene: TRBV5-1; CDR3 protein: CASNEPASGTEQFF
clone size: once; V gene: TRBV6-2/TRBV6-3; CDR3 protein: CASSSLVQVWTDTQYF
clone size: .; V gene: TRBV6-5; CDR3 protein: CASTPTGLATEAFF
clone size: .; V gene: TRBV19; CDR3 protein: CASSTGRIRVGEQYF
clone size: .; V gene: TRBV4-3; CDR3 protein: CASSSGLDGGYTF
clone size: .; V gene: TRBV14; CDR3 protein: CASSQGSGNTIYF
clone size: .; V gene: TRBV19; CDR3 protein: CASSILRQAGGYTF
clone size: .; V gene: TRBV6-5; CDR3 protein: CASRRPSTGDSGYTF
clone size: .; V gene: TRBV4-2; CDR3 protein: CASSQEDSQETQYF
clone size: .; V gene: TRBV6-5; CDR3 protein: CASSRDPNTEAFF
clone size: .; V gene: TRBV30; CDR3 protein: CACGDTEAFF
clone size: .; V gene: TRBV3-1/TRBV3-2; CDR3 protein: CASSQAGVVGEKLFF
clone size: .; V gene: TRBV19; CDR3 protein: CASSLAGGRETQYF
clone size: .; V gene: TRBV21-1; CDR3 protein: CASSISGQGFPPLHF
clone size: .; V gene: TRBV10-1; CDR3 protein: CASSEPNQPQHF
clone size: few; V gene: TRBV19; CDR3 protein: CASSIQLYAANYGYTF
clone size: .; V gene: TRBV5-1; CDR3 protein: CASSLGQGGGYTF
clone size: once; V gene: TRBV5-6; CDR3 protein: CASSFGGASGEQYF
clone size: .; V gene: TRBV6-5; CDR3 protein: CASRPSDWNTDTQYF
clone size: few; V gene: TRBV4-1; CDR3 protein: CASSQDLGAREQYF
clone size: .; V gene: TRBV30; CDR3 protein: CAGQGDPYEQYF
clone size: .; V gene: TRBV6-6; CDR3 protein: CASSYPSGGAYEQYF
clone size: .; V gene: TRBV5-6; CDR3 protein: CASSPGTGTRGTEAFF
clone size: .; V gene: TRBV7-2; CDR3 protein: CASSFWTVSGINEKLFF